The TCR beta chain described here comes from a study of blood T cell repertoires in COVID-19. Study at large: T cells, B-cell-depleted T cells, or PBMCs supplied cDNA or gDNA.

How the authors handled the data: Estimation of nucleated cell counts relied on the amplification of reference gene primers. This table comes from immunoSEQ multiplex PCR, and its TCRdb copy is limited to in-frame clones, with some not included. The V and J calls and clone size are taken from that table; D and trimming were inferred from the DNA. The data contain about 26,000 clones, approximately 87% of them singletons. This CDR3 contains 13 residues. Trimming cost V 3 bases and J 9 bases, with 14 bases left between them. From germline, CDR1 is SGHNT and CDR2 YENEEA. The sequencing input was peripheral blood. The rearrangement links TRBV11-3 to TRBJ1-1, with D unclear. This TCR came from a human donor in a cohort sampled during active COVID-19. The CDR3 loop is CASSLRSGYKAFF. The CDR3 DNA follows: TGTGCCAGCAGCTTGAGATCCGGGTACAAAGCTTTCTTT.